Listed here are 4 T cell receptor beta chains from one sample, sequenced in a study of control samples from healthy donors and cancer patients. Only in-frame clones appear in the TCRdb table, and some are missing; sequencing was by immunoSEQ multiplex PCR. This sample has roughly 120,000 clones, with around 89% found just once. Sequenced material: PBMCs. The receptors shown here come from a woman between 45 and 65 years old with colorectal cancer.

J is TRBJ2-5 and V is TRBV7-9; possibly TRBD1 for D (5 bases). Trimming took 4 bases from V and 7 from J, leaving 16 bases between them. The CDR3 loop spans 14 amino acids. Germline CDR1 SEHNR, CDR2 FQNEAQ (reference sequence). CDR3 in amino acids: CASSSGQPGWTQYF. Written as DNA, the CDR3 is TGTGCCAGCAGCTCTGGACAACCTGGATGGACCCAGTACTTC.

The chain combines TRBV24-1 with TRBJ1-1; 12 nucleotides agree with TRBD1. There are 15 residues in the CDR3. The V segment lost 7 bases and the J segment 6 bases; nucleotides outside the gene matches: 8. The germline V gene has CDR1 KGHDR and CDR2 SFDVKD. CDR3 bases: TGTGCCACCAGGGGGACAGGGGGCTCGCAGTCTGAAGCTTTCTTT. Translating gives CATRGTGGSQSEAFF.

This chain joins TRBV5-1 and TRBJ2-5; D is undetermined. The germline V and J ends were trimmed by 0 bases and 2 bases, with 8 bases remaining between them. CDR1 is SGHRS and CDR2 is YFSETQ in the germline V gene. The CDR3 sequence is 14 residues long. CDR3 DNA: TGCGCCAGCAGCTTGGAGCTGTATCAAGAGACCCAGTACTTC. This encodes CASSLELYQETQYF.

The chain carries TRBV3-1 (or the pseudogene TRBV3-2) and TRBJ2-1; 14 bases fit TRBD2. CDR1 and CDR2 (germline): LGHDT, YNNKEL (reference sequence). The CDR3 length is 17 residues. V lost 3 bases and J lost 9; bases outside the gene matches: 10. The CDR3 loop reads CASSQVPGLAGDFEQFF. CDR3 nucleotide sequence: TGTGCCAGCAGCCAGGTCCCGGGACTAGCGGGAGACTTTGAGCAGTTCTTC.